The 19 T cell receptor beta chains presented below share a single source sample, sequenced in a study of cytomegalovirus exposure and HLA in healthy donors. The primer mix had 60 Vbeta and 13 Jbeta primers. Some clones are missing from TCRdb's copy, which holds only in-frame ones; the method was immunoSEQ multiplex PCR. The data hold roughly 170,000 clones, with approximately 78% observed a single time. The sequenced sample consisted of PBMCs. All receptors come from a woman aged 45-60 years in good health and CMV-seropositive.

The chain employs TRBV7-2 and TRBJ1-2, with D perhaps TRBD1 (5 bases). Germline values: CDR1 SGHTA, CDR2 FQGNSA. The germline V and J ends were trimmed by 10 bases and 8 bases, with 23 bases remaining between them. CDR3 length equals 14 residues. In DNA, the CDR3 is TGTGCCACCACCGGGGGAGGACCTGCTTTGGGCTACACCTTC. Protein product: CATTGGGPALGYTF.

The table lists this clone with a count of one. V gene TRBV4-2 combines with J gene TRBJ2-2, with 8 nucleotides matching TRBD1. This CDR3 comprises 16 residues. Germline values: CDR1 LGHNA, CDR2 YNFKEQ. Unmatched junction bases numbered 6, after V lost 4 bases and J lost 2 bases. CDR3 residues: CASSLQQGGNTGELFF. The CDR3 DNA is TGTGCCAGCAGCCTCCAACAGGGGGGCAACACCGGGGAGCTGTTTTTT.

The chain couples TRBV23-1 to TRBJ2-7; no clear D gene. TRBV23-1 is annotated as an ORF whose role is uncertain. Trimming cost V 3 bases and J 4 bases, with 19 bases left between them. The CDR3 has 16 amino acids. CDR3 amino acids: CASSHGAFPGPYEQYF. CDR3 nucleotide sequence: TGCGCCAGCAGTCATGGAGCCTTCCCCGGCCCTTACGAGCAGTACTTC.

The V gene is TRBV10-3, the J gene TRBJ1-6; no clear D gene. V lost 7 bases, J lost 6 bases, and 13 bases lay in between. CDR1 is ENHRY and CDR2 is SYGVKD in the germline V gene. The CDR3 sequence is 14 residues long. CDR3 loop: CAITEEVINSPLHF. As DNA, the CDR3 is TGTGCCATCACCGAGGAGGTTATTAATTCACCCCTCCACTTT.

The rearrangement joins TRBV7-3 to TRBJ2-1, with D possibly matching TRBD2 (5 bases). In germline, CDR1 is SGHTA, CDR2 FQGTGA. The V and J ends lost 0 bases and 9 bases respectively, with 9 bases between them. CDR3 size: 13 residues. This CDR3 reads CASSLTRGREQFF. As DNA, the CDR3 is TGTGCCAGCAGCTTAACACGAGGGCGTGAGCAGTTCTTC.

This sequence joins TRBV2 and TRBJ2-3; D is unclear. CDR3 length: 17 residues. Germline V gene data show CDR1 as SNHLY and CDR2 as FYNNEI. V lost 6 bases, J lost 7 bases, and 26 bases lay in between. This chain's CDR3 is CASSGIPGSTNSYTQYF. DNA of the CDR3: TGTGCCAGCAGCGGTATTCCCGGGTCAACGAATTCCTATACGCAGTATTTT.

The gene calls are TRBV4-2 and TRBJ1-6; 8 bases map to TRBD1. The V segment lost 0 bases and the J segment 0 bases; nucleotides outside the gene matches: 4. The CDR3 runs to 18 residues. Looked up from germline, CDR1 is LGHNA and CDR2 is YNFKEQ. The CDR3 region is CASSQDGTGLSYNSPLHF. CDR3 sequence (DNA): TGTGCCAGCAGCCAAGATGGGACAGGTCTCTCCTATAATTCACCCCTCCACTTT.

CDR3: CASSQDQGALSGQYF. The CDR3 DNA follows: TGCGCCAGCAGCCAAGATCAGGGGGCCCTATCGGGGCAGTACTTC. The V call is TRBV4-1, the J call TRBJ2-7; 8 positions match TRBD1. Per germline, CDR1 MGHRA and CDR2 YSYEKL. The CDR3 loop spans 15 amino acids. V dropped 0 bases and J dropped 9; count of bases not matched to a gene: 10.

The chain uses TRBV6-5 and TRBJ2-7; tentative D call: TRBD1 (6 bases). Germline CDR1 reads MNHEY; CDR2 reads SVGAGI. CDR3 size: 13 residues. Trimming took 5 bases from V and 0 from J, leaving 8 bases between them. CDR3 coding DNA: TGTGCCAGCAGTCGGGACAACTCCTACGAGCAGTACTTC. It encodes CASSRDNSYEQYF.

The chain has TRBV25-1 and TRBJ2-2; no clear D gene. Germline assignment: CDR1 MGHDK and CDR2 SYGVNS. This CDR3 spans 13 amino acids. V lost 3 bases and J lost 5, with 7 bases in between. The CDR3 DNA reads TGTGCCAGCAGTGATGCGGTGACCGGGGAGCTGTTTTTT. It is translated as CASSDAVTGELFF.

This clone was seen more than once but under ten times. This chain connects TRBV5-1 to TRBJ2-6; 11 bases map to TRBD2. With 4 bases clipped from V and 4 bases from J, the junction kept 10 bases outside the gene matches. The germline V gene has CDR1 SGHRS and CDR2 YFSETQ. The CDR3 totals 18 residues. CDR3 loop: CASSLIAGGLRGANVLTF. CDR3 nucleotides: TGCGCCAGCAGCCTAATAGCGGGGGGGCTAAGGGGGGCCAACGTCCTGACTTTC. The whole variable domain, filled in from reference TRBV5-1 and TRBJ2-6, reads KAGVTQTPRYLIKTRGQQVTLSCSPISGHRSVSWYQQTPGQGLQFLFEYFSETQRNKGNFPGRFSGRQFSNSRSEMNVSTLELGDSALYLCASSLIAGGLRGANVLTFGAGSRLTVL.

The genes are TRBV5-1 and TRBJ2-5, with TRBD1 matching over 11 bases. V lost 5 bases, J lost 5 bases, and 8 bases stayed unmatched. The CDR3 loop spans 15 amino acids. CDR1 SGHRS and CDR2 YFSETQ come from the germline V gene. DNA of the CDR3: TGCGCCAGCAGTTTTGGACAGGGGGCGACGGAGACCCAGTACTTC. Protein: CASSFGQGATETQYF.

This chain connects TRBV25-1 to TRBJ1-2, with TRBD1 matching over 8 bases. Germline-derived CDR1 and CDR2 are MGHDK and SYGVNS. The CDR3 loop spans 12 amino acids. V trimming: 6 bases; J trimming: 5 bases; junction bases outside the gene matches: 2. The CDR3 sequence: CASRRTGYGYTF. In DNA form, the CDR3 reads TGTGCCAGCAGGAGGACAGGGTATGGCTACACCTTC.

The V gene is TRBV5-1, the J gene TRBJ1-1; TRBD1 might be the D (6 bases). This CDR3 is built from 13 residues. The V gene lost 4 bases and the J gene lost 4 bases, with 11 bases spanning the gap. Germline CDR1 is SGHRS and CDR2 is YFSETQ. In DNA form, the CDR3 reads TGCGCCAGCAGCCCCACAGGGATCACTGAAGCTTTCTTT. This gives the protein CASSPTGITEAFF.

The chain links TRBV29-1 to TRBJ2-3; 11 nucleotides match TRBD2. The CDR3 has 15 amino acids. With 2 bases clipped from V and 2 bases from J, the junction kept 3 bases outside the gene matches. Germline V gene data show CDR1 as SQVTM and CDR2 as ANQGSEA. The CDR3 coding sequence is TGCAGCGTTGAAATGACTAGCGGGGTCACAGATACGCAGTATTTT. This translates into CSVEMTSGVTDTQYF.

The rearrangement uses TRBV30 and TRBJ1-1; no reliable D call. This CDR3 spans 12 amino acids. V lost 3 bases and J lost 7, with 12 bases in between. In germline, CDR1 is GTSNPN, CDR2 SVGIG (reference sequence). This CDR3 reads CAWRWVWSEAFF. DNA of the CDR3: TGTGCCTGGAGGTGGGTCTGGAGTGAAGCTTTCTTT.

The chain links TRBV12-5 to TRBJ1-3; no clear D. The CDR3 consists of 15 residues. Trimming shortened V by 1 base and J by 0 bases, and 7 bases separated the two germline ends. Germline loops: CDR1 LGHNT, CDR2 FRNRAP. The CDR3 sequence: CASGLATYSGNTIYF. The CDR3 bases are TGTGCTAGTGGTTTGGCCACTTACTCTGGAAACACCATATATTTT.

The chain employs TRBV19 and TRBJ1-2; tentative D call: TRBD1 (6 bases). The V end was cut by 3 bases, the J end by 7 bases, with 21 bases between. The CDR3 runs 16 residues. Germline V gene sequence: CDR1 LNHDA, CDR2 SQIVND (reference sequence). The CDR3 spells CASSIPSYSQGSGYTF. The CDR3 nucleotides read TGTGCCAGTAGTATCCCCTCCTACAGTCAGGGGAGTGGCTACACCTTC.

The chain has TRBV9 and TRBJ2-5, with TRBD2 matching over 9 bases. The V gene end was trimmed by 0 bases and the J gene end by 5 bases; junction bases not matched to a gene: 11. Per germline, CDR1 SGDLS and CDR2 YYNGEE. The CDR3 totals 17 residues. As DNA, the CDR3 is TGTGCCAGCAGCGTAGAGGGCGGGGGGGCCCGGTTTGAGACCCAGTACTTC. Protein sequence: CASSVEGGGARFETQYF.